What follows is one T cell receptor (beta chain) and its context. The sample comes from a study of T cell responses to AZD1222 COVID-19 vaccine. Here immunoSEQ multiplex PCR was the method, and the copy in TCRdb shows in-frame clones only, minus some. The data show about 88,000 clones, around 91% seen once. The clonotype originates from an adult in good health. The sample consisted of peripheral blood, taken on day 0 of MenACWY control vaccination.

The CDR3 region is CASSPTGAGYGYTF. CDR3 sequence (DNA): TGTGCCAGCAGTCCGACAGGGGCCGGCTATGGCTACACCTTC. The chain joins TRBV6-4 to TRBJ1-2, with 8 bases identical to TRBD1. The ends lost 5 bases at V and 4 bases at J; junction bases unmatched: 6. Germline values: CDR1 MRHNA, CDR2 SNTAGT. The length of the CDR3 is 14 residues.